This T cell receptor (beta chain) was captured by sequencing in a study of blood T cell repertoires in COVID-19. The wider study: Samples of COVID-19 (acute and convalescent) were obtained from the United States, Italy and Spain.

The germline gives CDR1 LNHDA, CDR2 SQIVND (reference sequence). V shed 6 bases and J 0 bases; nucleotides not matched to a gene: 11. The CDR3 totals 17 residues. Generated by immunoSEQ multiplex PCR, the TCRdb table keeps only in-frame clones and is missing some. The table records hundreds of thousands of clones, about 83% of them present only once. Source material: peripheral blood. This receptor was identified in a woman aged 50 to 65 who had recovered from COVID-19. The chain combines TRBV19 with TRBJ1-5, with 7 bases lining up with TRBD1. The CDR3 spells CASSLPGQLNSNQPQHF. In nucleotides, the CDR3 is TGTGCCAGTAGCCTGCCGGGACAGCTCAATAGCAATCAGCCCCAGCATTTT. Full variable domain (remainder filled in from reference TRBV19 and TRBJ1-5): DGGITQSPKYLFRKEGQNVTLSCEQNLNHDAMYWYRQDPGQGLRLIYYSQIVNDFQKGDIAEGYSVSREKKESFPLTVTSAQKNPTAFYLCASSLPGQLNSNQPQHFGDGTRLSIL.